The present TCR beta chain was sequenced within a study of cytomegalovirus exposure and HLA in healthy donors (dated by TCRdb to 2017 to 2019). Looking at the study overall: According to an earlier analysis of around 600 of the donors, about 180 million T cells yielded 90 million to 130 million unique TCR beta sequences and roughly 280 Gb of sequence data. Roughly 320 gigabases of sequencing data and around 90 million unique TCR sequences made up an early release that covered 500 to 700 HLA-typed donors. Of the 350 to 450 genotyped donors, roughly 80% fell in the genetic ancestry cluster associated with self-reported Caucasian donors. The study aimed to test whether cataloging public T cell receptors could reveal signatures of past pathogen exposure. The study profiled the T cell repertoires of more than 500 subjects by immunosequencing and related them to cytomegalovirus serostatus. A separate validation cohort of more than 100 different subjects was used in addition to the approximately 610-subject first cohort. To predict cytomegalovirus infection status, the study combined high-throughput TCR immunosequencing, statistical association of individual TCRs with disease status, and machine learning. To study patterns of TCR occurrence, a later analysis re-analyzed previously published TCR beta repertoires from 700 or so donors and added high-resolution HLA genotyping. In the later analysis, no new phenotypic data were used to find candidate immune exposures; instead, reliance was placed on TCR beta sequences and their occurrence across donors. In an earlier analysis of roughly 540 of the donors, high-throughput TCR beta sequencing was used to judge whether each TCR beta V gene segment behaved as functional or pseudogenic. Donor age, sex, ethnicity and CMV serostatus were compiled together with the repertoire data. A later genetic analysis used genome-wide SNP genotypes for about 60% of the roughly 700 donors, treating that subset as a discovery cohort. Every discovery cohort repertoire had been produced on one sequencing platform. Class I and class II HLA loci were covered by the typing at four-digit resolution. Typing coverage varied by locus: roughly 629-640 donors for A, B, C, DRB1 and DQB1; roughly 500 for DQA1; about 590 for DPA1; roughly 450 for DPB1. Because of strong linkage in the cohort, roughly five DR-DQ haplotypes were treated as single units for association and clustering. Across some 400 genotyped donors of the cohort, an average of 235,054 unique TCR beta nucleotide sequences per donor were sequenced, and 15% to 20% of those sequences were non-productive. Beyond this particular receptor, the publication reports: According to a later analysis, parvovirus B19, influenza, CMV and Epstein-Barr virus appeared linked to several top co-occurrence clusters. In a later analysis, TCR association rates were found to vary across HLA loci, with the most associated TCRs seen for DRB1 alleles and the fewest for HLA-C alleles. A further reported finding was that TCR beta sequences accurately predicted the HLA-A and HLA-B alleles for most subjects in the first cohort. In an earlier analysis of fewer than 750 of the donors, most TCR beta V segments were observed in productive rearrangements about 87% or about 30% of the time, broadly matching IMGT annotations. In vitro tests confirmed that a few of the cytomegalovirus-associated TCR beta chains recognize cytomegalovirus antigens. Because HLA typing was missing for some donors at each locus, association tests included only the typed subset. For the cohort, immune exposure information was limited to CMV serostatus. In a later analysis, HLA-associated TCR beta chains showed more clonal expansion and lower generation probabilities than non-associated chains that were equally common. Presence/absence analyses assumed roughly uniform sequencing depth across donors, an assumption that may not hold. Seventeen rarely observed V segments, including chromosome 9 orphons, were excluded from the earlier analysis of about 610 of the donors because counts were too low. Linkage disequilibrium might explain the correlated functional status among segregating V segments, but an unknown experimental factor could not be excluded. In a later analysis, 16,951 TCR beta sequences were associated with specific HLA alleles at a false discovery rate of 0.05. A total of 150 to 200 TCR beta chains were listed by the study as associated with cytomegalovirus. In a later genetic analysis, fewer N-insertions in productive TCRs were reported among donors in an Asian-associated ancestry cluster than the roughly 640-donor mean. When HLA alleles, especially DR and DQ, strongly co-occurred, attributing TCR associations to individual alleles was difficult. In both the original and validation cohorts, the classifier was reported to diagnose cytomegalovirus status with high specificity and sensitivity. A group of highly shared sequence variants was considered likely to be a technical artifact of the sequencing pipeline. The cohort was sequenced for TCR beta chains only, and without alpha or paired-chain data the features that could be detected were limited. Some IMGT-functional V segments, including TRBV6-2 and TRBV6-3, could not be told apart with the 87-base-pair reads, so those segments were excluded. The authors suggested that the approach could potentially be extended to other disease states and immunological phenotypes. Across donors, most TCR sequences were observed very rarely, whereas some public TCRs were present in many individuals. An association between a missense DCLRE1C variant and V-gene and J-gene trimming of TCR beta chains was found in a later genetic analysis and replicated in an independent cohort. According to a later analysis, most CMV-associated TCR beta chains appeared to be HLA-restricted, and the HLA associations seemed to be driven largely by CMV exposure.

As regards this clone: Its antigen is unknown. There are no base qualities to consult, and no much larger clone falls within one base.

V is reduced by 4 bases and J by 7 bases, leaving a spacing of 20 bases between them. CDR1 MNHEY and CDR2 SMNVEV are derived from the germline V gene (reference sequence). Taken from cysteine to phenylalanine, the CDR3 has 17 residues. Of all the DNA, just the CDR3 is kept, 51 bases in frame from base 1. The cohort was made up of roughly 670 healthy bone marrow donors. All cohort members were sampled while nominally healthy, although unrecorded immune exposures were likely present. The donor tested CMV seropositive, placing the donor among the roughly 270 seropositive members of the cohort. Every donor gave a peripheral blood sample, and the peripheral blood mononuclear cells from that sample were used for TCR beta sequencing. The Qiagen DNeasy Blood Extraction Kit was used to extract genomic DNA from the blood cell samples. Library method: the immunoSEQ multiplex PCR assay. For the multiplex PCR, a mixture combining 60 forward primers for TCR Vbeta segments and 13 reverse primers for TCR Jbeta segments was used. The CDR3 region of rearranged TCR beta genes was amplified from genomic DNA with a multiplex PCR assay. The amplified TCR beta libraries were sequenced on the Illumina HiSeq System as 87-base-pair reads. Per the source publication's procedure: A later analysis tallied 70 million to 100 million unique TCR beta chains across the 666 repertoires, and about 12 million of those chains were shared by two or more donors. To remove PCR and sequencing errors, raw reads were error-corrected and collapsed into unique sequences using a nearest-neighbor algorithm that merged closely related sequences. CDR3 sequences were aligned to IMGT reference sequences to assign V, D and J gene segments. For a sequence to be retained, a match of at least six nucleotides to both a V gene segment and a J gene segment was required. A rearrangement counted as productive if the CDR3 had no stop codons and remained in frame with V and J, and every other rearrangement counted as non-productive. Following IMGT convention, CDR3 was defined as the stretch from the second conserved V-encoded cysteine to the conserved J-encoded phenylalanine. The earlier analysis of fewer than 700 of the donors excluded sequences that lacked an unambiguous match to a single V gene segment. In an earlier analysis of approximately 500 of the donors, a V segment was called functional when productive rearrangements were above 56.7%, and segregating when the standard deviation between donors exceeded 5%. A statistical classification framework was developed to diagnose cytomegalovirus status using the catalog of TCR beta chain sequences. In a later analysis, TCR nucleotide sequences were compared against IMGT/GENE-DB human TR gene sequences so that V and J genes could be assigned. Using the TCRdist pipeline, a later analysis assigned CDR3 sequences along with most-parsimonious VDJ recombination scenarios. In a later analysis, each TCR beta chain was defined by its CDR3 amino acid sequence together with its V-gene family, and reads without a unique V-gene family were excluded. In a later analysis, around 650 highly shared, low-generation-probability nucleotide sequences were removed to address suspected cross-contamination and a sequencing artifact. For each public chain, a later analysis derived a clonal expansion index from normalized ranks of inferred template counts within each repertoire. In a later analysis, generation probabilities were computed with a VDJ recombination model fitted to out-of-frame rearrangements, and the resulting probabilities were checked against IGoR. Hypergeometric tests were used in a later analysis to score TCR-TCR, TCR-HLA and TCR-CMV co-occurrence, with a repertoire-size bias correction applied to the TCR pairs. A later analysis estimated false discovery rates by permuting HLA or CMV assignments 20 times. In a later analysis, co-occurring TCRs were grouped with DBSCAN, and TCRdist sequence similarity was added when clustering was performed within HLA-allele-positive subsets. Repertoires with fewer than 30,000 or more than 120,000 public chains were left out of co-occurrence clustering, as were five repertoires with anomalous nucleotide sharing. TCRdb re-hosts the immuneACCESS table, in-frame sequences only. Its copies lack some clones; in the studies checked, an unresolved V gene accounts for under half of them, and the cause for the rest is not known. V and J calls and clone size follow that table, whereas D and trimming were derived from the DNA. The sample includes over 70,000 clones, with 80% observed a single time. The ten most abundant clones make up roughly 25% of the sample.

Sequencing was done on a sample of PBMCs. This TCR was sampled from a woman aged 45-59 years in good health and CMV-seropositive. The chain couples TRBV27 to TRBJ1-6; TRBD1 is a possible D gene, resting on 5 matching bases. The nucleotide sequence reads TGTGCCAGCAGTTGTCCAGGGTGCGGGGTAGGCAATTCACCCCTCCACTTT. Its product reads: CASSCPGCGVGNSPLHF.